Below, 25 T cell receptor beta chains from the same sample are listed, as sequenced in a study of cytomegalovirus exposure and HLA in healthy donors. PCR amplification relied on 60 Vbeta primers (plus 13 Jbeta primers). TCRdb's copy holds only in-frame clones and misses some; the assay was immunoSEQ multiplex PCR. The table lists some 150,000 clones, about three quarters of them singletons. Sequencing was performed on PBMCs. The receptors were gathered from a man aged 50 or older in good health and CMV-seropositive.

The chain employs TRBV5-1 and TRBJ1-4; D is unresolved. CDR3 length: 15 amino acids. Germline V gives CDR1 SGHRS, CDR2 YFSETQ. Trimming cost V 2 bases and J 6 bases, with 14 bases left between them. CDR3 residues: CASSFRRGVDEKLFF. In DNA, the CDR3 is TGCGCCAGCAGCTTCCGACGGGGTGTTGATGAAAAACTGTTTTTT.

The chain links TRBV7-9 to TRBJ1-1, with 7 bases aligning to TRBD1. This CDR3 contains 13 residues. Trimming removed 2 bases from V and 5 bases from J; junction bases left unmatched: 2. The V gene's germline CDR1 is SEHNR and CDR2 FQNEAQ (reference sequence). The CDR3 region has the DNA TGTGCCAGCAGCTTAACAGGGGAAACTGAAGCTTTCTTT. Its translation: CASSLTGETEAFF.

Within the sample, this clone is medium-sized. The rearrangement links TRBV2 to TRBJ1-5; 8 bases are shared with TRBD1. There are 14 residues in the CDR3. Trimming at V came to 7 bases and at J to 3 bases, leaving 5 bases not matched to a gene. In germline, CDR1 is SNHLY, CDR2 FYNNEI. In DNA form, the CDR3 reads TGTGCCAGCACAGAGGACAGGGTCAATCAGCCCCAGCATTTT. It yields the protein CASTEDRVNQPQHF.

The chain couples TRBV18 to TRBJ2-3; TRBD1 aligns across 9 bases. Germline CDR1 and CDR2: KGHSH and LQKENI. V was pared by 4 bases and J by 3 bases, with 2 bases of the junction left unmatched. This CDR3 is 14 amino acids long. The CDR3: CASSQDRGTDTQYF. DNA of the CDR3: TGTGCCAGCTCACAGGACAGGGGAACAGATACGCAGTATTTT.

This rearrangement joins TRBV23-1 to TRBJ2-5; a possible D gene is TRBD1 (6 bases). Being an ORF, TRBV23-1 has a function that is uncertain. Trimming shortened V by 2 bases and J by 5 bases, and 30 bases separated the two germline ends. This CDR3 region has 20 residues. The CDR3 spells CASSQSENPVGRNREETQYF. The CDR3 DNA follows: TGCGCCAGCAGTCAAAGTGAGAACCCCGTGGGACGGAACAGGGAGGAGACCCAGTACTTC.

This chain joins TRBV9 and TRBJ1-2; maybe TRBD1 (5 bases). The germline V and J ends were trimmed by 5 bases and 6 bases, with 14 bases remaining between them. Germline assignment: CDR1 SGDLS and CDR2 YYNGEE. The CDR3 is 13 amino acids. For the CDR3, the DNA is TGTGCCAGCAGGGGCGGGGGGGTGGATGGCTACACCTTC. This sequence encodes CASRGGGVDGYTF.

Only a few counts were recorded for this clone. The chain combines TRBV6-6 with TRBJ1-1, with D tentatively TRBD1 (6 bases). CDR1 MNHNY and CDR2 SVGAGI come from the germline V gene (reference sequence). CDR3 length: 12 residues. V was cut by 2 bases and J by 6 bases, with 7 bases left in between. The CDR3 sequence is CASSYQGPEAFF. The CDR3 nucleotides read TGTGCCAGCAGTTACCAGGGGCCTGAAGCTTTCTTT.

The J gene is TRBJ1-2, the V gene TRBV2; 9 bases match TRBD1. The ends lost 6 bases at V and 8 bases at J; junction bases unmatched: 7. This CDR3 has 13 amino acids. Germline assignment: CDR1 SNHLY and CDR2 FYNNEI. CDR3 residues: CASSRRQGVGYTF. In DNA form, the CDR3 reads TGTGCCAGCAGCCGCCGACAGGGGGTAGGCTACACCTTC. The entire variable domain, with the rest obtained from reference TRBV2 and TRBJ1-2, is as follows: EPEVTQTPSHQVTQMGQEVILRCVPISNHLYFYWYRQILGQKVEFLVSFYNNEISEKSEIFDDQFSVERPDGSNFTLKIRSTKLEDSAMYFCASSRRQGVGYTFGSGTRLTVV.

J is TRBJ1-2 and V is TRBV18; D unresolved. This CDR3 has 14 residues. Germline V lookup: CDR1 KGHSH, CDR2 LQKENI. Trimming removed 3 bases at V and 5 bases at J, with 13 bases between. CDR3 residues: CASSPVADTYGYTF. DNA of the CDR3: TGTGCCAGCTCACCCGTGGCAGATACGTATGGCTACACCTTC.

The rearrangement uses TRBV5-3 and TRBJ2-1; D gene ambiguous. TRBV5-3 is an ORF, and what it does is uncertain. CDR3 length equals 13 residues. Trimming took off 5 bases at V and 1 base at J, with 7 bases between the two ends. This CDR3 is CARSTRSYNEQFF. Written as DNA, the CDR3 is TGTGCCAGAAGTACCAGATCCTACAATGAGCAGTTCTTC.

V usage is TRBV7-2 and J usage is TRBJ2-3, with 12 bases identical to TRBD2. The germline gives CDR1 SGHTA, CDR2 FQGNSA. V lost 3 bases to trimming and J lost 6 bases; unmatched junction nucleotides: 1. The CDR3 totals 14 residues. DNA of the CDR3: TGTGCCAGCAGCTTCGGACTAGCGGGGGATACGCAGTATTTT. Protein sequence: CASSFGLAGDTQYF.

V and J are TRBV2 and TRBJ2-7, with a tentative D call TRBD2 (5 bases). CDR1 and CDR2 (germline): SNHLY, FYNNEI. Trimming cost V 6 bases and J 4 bases, with 16 bases left between them. This CDR3 region has 14 residues. CDR3 sequence reads: CASREALLRYEQYF. CDR3 DNA sequence: TGTGCCAGCAGGGAGGCCCTATTGAGGTACGAGCAGTACTTC.

The chain links TRBV5-6 to TRBJ1-1; 9 bases agree with TRBD1. The CDR3 contains 16 residues. Germline trimming cut 5 bases from V and 5 bases from J; bases unmatched to any gene: 13. The V gene's germline CDR1 is SGHDT and CDR2 YYEEEE. The CDR3 nucleotides are TGTGCCAGCAGAAATACTCCCGGGACAGGGAGTACTGAAGCTTTCTTT. Amino acids: CASRNTPGTGSTEAFF.

The table lists this clone with a few counts. The V and J genes are TRBV5-4 and TRBJ1-1, with D perhaps TRBD1 (6 bases). Between the trimmed V and J ends, which lost 3 bases and 2 bases, there was a span of 17 bases. CDR3 length: 16 residues. Germline loops: CDR1 SGHNT, CDR2 YYREEE (reference sequence). CDR3 nucleotide sequence: TGTGCCAGCAGCTGGGACACCTCCCCATCCAACACTGAAGCTTTCTTT. This encodes CASSWDTSPSNTEAFF.

The chain carries TRBV6-4 and TRBJ1-2, with D tentatively TRBD1 (6 bases). Trimming removed 8 bases at V and 0 bases at J, with 13 bases between. Looked up from germline, CDR1 is MRHNA and CDR2 is SNTAGT. The CDR3 length is 14 residues. The CDR3 spells CASGPDSANYGYTF. The DNA of the CDR3 is TGTGCCAGCGGGCCGGACAGTGCTAACTATGGCTACACCTTC.

The chain links TRBV14 to TRBJ2-3, with 8 bases lining up with TRBD2. The CDR3 has 19 amino acids. Germline-derived CDR1 and CDR2 are SGHDN and FVKESK. V gave up 2 bases and J gave up 6 bases; unmatched junction bases: 19. The CDR3 sequence is CASSQRYGTSGHSGDTQYF. Written as DNA, the CDR3 is TGTGCCAGCAGCCAACGATACGGCACTAGCGGCCACAGTGGGGATACGCAGTATTTT.

This CDR3 reads CASSSPGGRLQAKAFF. CDR3 DNA: TGTGCCAGCAGCAGTCCAGGGGGGCGCCTACAAGCTAAAGCTTTCTTT. The chain uses TRBV7-8 and TRBJ1-1; the match to TRBD1 covers 7 bases. The J segment lost 9 bases and the V segment lost 5 bases, leaving 18 bases of the junction unmatched. The CDR3 contains 16 residues. Looked up from germline, CDR1 is SGHVS and CDR2 is FQNEAQ.

This clone was seen once. The chain is built from TRBV20-1 and TRBJ2-7, with a weak D call TRBD1 (6 bases). Germline CDR1 reads DFQATT; CDR2 reads SNEGSKA (reference sequence). This CDR3 comprises 11 residues. The CDR3 coding sequence is TGCAGGGCGGACAGTACCTACGAGCAGTACTTC. Translated, it gives CRADSTYEQYF.

The V call is TRBV5-4, the J call TRBJ1-2, with 7 bases fitting TRBD1. The germline V gene encodes CDR1 SGHNT and CDR2 YYREEE (reference sequence). The V segment lost 6 bases and the J segment 3 bases; nucleotides outside the gene matches: 5. The CDR3 is 13 residues long. CDR3 DNA: TGTGCCAGCAAATCCGGGACAGACTATGGCTACACCTTC. This gives the protein CASKSGTDYGYTF. Filled out from reference TRBV5-4 and TRBJ1-2, the complete variable domain reads ETGVTQSPTHLIKTRGQQVTLRCSSQSGHNTVSWYQQALGQGPQFIFQYYREEENGRGNFPPRFSGLQFPNYSSELNVNALELDDSALYLCASKSGTDYGYTFGSGTRLTVV.

The rearrangement joins TRBV5-1 to TRBJ1-4, with D possibly being TRBD1 (5 bases). CDR1 and CDR2 (germline): SGHRS, YFSETQ. V lost 0 bases and J 5 bases, leaving 8 bases between the germline ends. This CDR3 has 14 amino acids. The chain's CDR3 is CASSLGRTNEKLFF. The CDR3 nucleotides read TGCGCCAGCAGCTTGGGGCGGACAAATGAAAAACTGTTTTTT.

V gene TRBV6-1 combines with J gene TRBJ1-6; D not certain. Germline lookup yields CDR1 MNHNS and CDR2 SASEGT. The CDR3 is 15 residues long. Trimming took 6 bases from V and 7 from J, leaving 16 bases between them. The chain's CDR3 is CASSVVQSLNSPLHF. CDR3 nucleotide sequence: TGTGCCAGCAGCGTCGTACAGAGCCTAAATTCACCCCTCCACTTT.

This clone occurred many times. The chain carries TRBV5-6 and TRBJ1-1; 7 positions agree with TRBD1. This CDR3 spans 16 amino acids. Losses at the gene ends were 3 bases for V and 1 base for J; bases not matched to a gene: 9. Germline V gives CDR1 SGHDT, CDR2 YYEEEE. DNA for the CDR3: TGTGCCAGCAGCTCGAGTACCGGGACAGCGAACACTGAAGCTTTCTTT. It yields the protein CASSSSTGTANTEAFF. Using reference TRBV5-6 and TRBJ1-1 for the parts outside the CDR3, the full variable domain is DAGVTQSPTHLIKTRGQQVTLRCSPKSGHDTVSWYQQALGQGPQFIFQYYEEEERQRGNFPDRFSGHQFPNYSSELNVNALLLGDSALYLCASSSSTGTANTEAFFGQGTRLTVV.

The V and J genes are TRBV7-6 and TRBJ1-6, with D hard to call. The germline V gene has CDR1 SGHVS and CDR2 FNYEAQ. V lost 1 base to trimming and J lost 7 bases, with 17 bases between them. This CDR3 has 17 residues. The CDR3 nucleotides are TGTGCCAGCAGCTTAGTAACGGGTACCCGTACCAATTCACCCCTCCACTTT. This encodes CASSLVTGTRTNSPLHF.

The chain couples TRBV5-8 to TRBJ2-4; D ambiguous. CDR3 length equals 17 residues. CDR1 and CDR2 from the germline V gene are SGHTS and YDEGEE. Deletions cut 4 bases from V and 3 bases from J, with 20 bases between. The CDR3 region is CASSPTLLATGKNIQYF. CDR3 nucleotide sequence: TGTGCCAGCAGCCCAACCCTCTTGGCAACGGGCAAAAACATTCAGTACTTC.

This clone was detected once. V usage is TRBV6-4 and J usage is TRBJ2-2, with D tentatively TRBD2 (6 bases). This CDR3 comprises 16 residues. Trimming removed 4 bases from V and 1 base from J, with 13 bases in between. CDR1 and CDR2 (germline): MRHNA, SNTAGT. CDR3 nucleotides: TGTGCCAGCAGTGTCTCTGGAGGGAGGAACACCGGGGAGCTGTTTTTT. Its translation: CASSVSGGRNTGELFF.